This TCR beta chain was observed in a study of post-analysis software for immune sequencing data. The CDR3 spans 14 residues. J was trimmed by 5 bases and V by 5 bases; bases with no gene match: 2. Germline V gene sequence: CDR1 MRHNA, CDR2 SNTAGT. Of note for this clonotype: Antigen specificity is unknown.

General study findings and limits: Among a few TRBV segments more frequent in patients than controls were TRBV5-6, TRBV5-1 and TRBV20-1. Pronounced co-clustering by F measure was evident among identically batched samples.

Each TCR beta cDNA library carried unique molecular identifiers. TCRdb analysed the PCR reads with MiXCR anew, one entry per CDR3 protein. The table has roughly 620,000 distinct CDR3 sequences, around 47% seen once. Material: blood. This clonotype was sampled from a girl between 5 and 17 years old with multiple sclerosis. The J gene is TRBJ2-1, the V gene TRBV6-4; 11 bases agree with TRBD2. CDR3 amino acids: CASSLAGGNNEQFF. The CDR3 nucleotides are TGTGCCAGCAGTCTAGCGGGGGGCAACAATGAGCAGTTCTTC.